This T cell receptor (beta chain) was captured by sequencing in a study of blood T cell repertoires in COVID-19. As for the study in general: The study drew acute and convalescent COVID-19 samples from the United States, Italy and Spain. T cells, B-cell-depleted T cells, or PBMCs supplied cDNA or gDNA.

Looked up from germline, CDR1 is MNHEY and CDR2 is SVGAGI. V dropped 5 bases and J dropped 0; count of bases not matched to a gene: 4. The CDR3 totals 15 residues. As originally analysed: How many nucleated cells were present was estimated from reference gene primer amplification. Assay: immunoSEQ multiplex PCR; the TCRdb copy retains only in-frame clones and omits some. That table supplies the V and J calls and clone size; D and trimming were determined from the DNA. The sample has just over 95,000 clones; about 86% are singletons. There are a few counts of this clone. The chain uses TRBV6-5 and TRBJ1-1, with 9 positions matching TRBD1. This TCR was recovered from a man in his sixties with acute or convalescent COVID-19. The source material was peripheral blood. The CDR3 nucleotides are TGTGCCAGCAGTCAACAGGGGGCGTTGAACACTGAAGCTTTCTTT. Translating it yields CASSQQGALNTEAFF.